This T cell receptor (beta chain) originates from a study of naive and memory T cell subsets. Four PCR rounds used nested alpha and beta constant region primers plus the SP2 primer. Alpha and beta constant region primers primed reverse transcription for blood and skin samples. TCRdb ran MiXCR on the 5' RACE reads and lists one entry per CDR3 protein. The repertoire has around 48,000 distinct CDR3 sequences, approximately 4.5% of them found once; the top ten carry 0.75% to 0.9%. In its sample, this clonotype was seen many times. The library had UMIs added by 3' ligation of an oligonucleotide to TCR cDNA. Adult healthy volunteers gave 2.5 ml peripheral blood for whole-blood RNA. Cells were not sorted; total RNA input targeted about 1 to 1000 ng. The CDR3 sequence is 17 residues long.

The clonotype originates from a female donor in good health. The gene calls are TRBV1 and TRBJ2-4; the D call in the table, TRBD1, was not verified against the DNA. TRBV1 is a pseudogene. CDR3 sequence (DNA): TGCACCAACCGACCTGGGAAGGGGAAACTAGCCAAAAACATTCAGTACTTC. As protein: CTNRPGKGKLAKNIQYF.